These 22 T cell receptor beta chains originate from one sample sequenced in a study of shared clonotypes between healthy human individuals. Here immunoSEQ multiplex PCR was the method, and the copy in TCRdb shows in-frame clones only, minus some. The data show more than 850,000 clones, about four fifths seen once. The sequenced sample was memory CD4+ T cells from PBMCs. Sample subset: CD45RA-negative fraction. The receptors shown here come from a man aged 18 to 30 in good health. Some clones in this sample may be carry-over from other donors' samples.

CDR3 residues: CASREAGGWAGNTIYF. In DNA, the CDR3 is TGTGCCAGCCGCGAAGCAGGGGGATGGGCTGGAAACACCATATATTTT. This chain connects TRBV6-1 to TRBJ1-3, with 7 bases fitting TRBD1. J was trimmed by 2 bases and V by 8 bases; bases with no gene match: 12. CDR3 length: 16 amino acids. The germline CDR1 and CDR2 sequences are MNHNS and SASEGT.

This clone was seen only once. V and J are TRBV4-2 and TRBJ1-6; unclear D gene. Germline V gene lookup returns CDR1 LGHNA and CDR2 YNFKEQ. Trimming pared 1 base from V and 8 bases from J, leaving 9 bases between. The CDR3 is 14 amino acids. DNA for the CDR3: TGTGCCAGCAGCCAAGCGGTGGGTGATTCACCCCTCCACTTT. Translation: CASSQAVGDSPLHF.

The chain joins TRBV4-3 to TRBJ1-1; TRBD1 might be the D (5 bases). V lost 5 bases and J lost 11, with 30 bases in between. The length of the CDR3 is 17 residues. CDR1 is LGHNA and CDR2 is YSLEER in the germline V gene. The CDR3 sequence: CASSDTSDFGTVGAAFF. In DNA, the CDR3 is TGCGCCAGCAGCGACACTTCTGATTTCGGAACCGTAGGGGCGGCTTTCTTT.

CDR3 in amino acids: CASSRLGTSGRARDEQYF. The DNA for the CDR3 is TGTGCCAGCAGCCGCCTCGGGACTAGCGGGAGGGCGAGGGACGAGCAGTACTTC. The V call is TRBV2, the J call TRBJ2-7, with TRBD2 matching over 16 bases. Germline V gives CDR1 SNHLY, CDR2 FYNNEI. Trimming at V came to 6 bases and at J to 5 bases, leaving 13 bases not matched to a gene. This CDR3 is 18 amino acids long.

The CDR3: CASSQAQGAGYTF. The CDR3 nucleotides are TGCGCCAGCAGCCAAGCACAGGGGGCGGGCTACACCTTC. The chain is built from TRBV4-3 and TRBJ1-2; 9 bases line up with TRBD1. Germline CDR1 LGHNA, CDR2 YSLEER. J gave up 8 bases and V 1 base, and 2 bases lay outside the gene matches. The CDR3 spans 13 residues.

V usage is TRBV11-3 and J usage is TRBJ2-7; D possibly uses TRBD1 or TRBD2 (7 bases each). Germline lookup yields CDR1 SGHNT and CDR2 YENEEA. V was shortened by 5 bases and J by 7 bases, with 12 bases between the two germline ends. The CDR3 contains 12 residues. CDR3: CASSPRGGEQYF. The CDR3 DNA reads as TGTGCCAGCAGCCCCAGGGGGGGAGAGCAGTACTTC.

The chain is built from TRBV2 and TRBJ1-3, with a possible D match to TRBD1 (6 bases). This CDR3 is built from 14 residues. Germline loops: CDR1 SNHLY, CDR2 FYNNEI. The V end was cut by 7 bases, the J end by 0 bases, with 10 bases between. The CDR3 region has the DNA TGTGCCAGCAAGGAGGGGGTCTCTGGAAACACCATATATTTT. It specifies CASKEGVSGNTIYF. The full variable domain, in which reference TRBV2 and TRBJ1-3 provide the parts outside the CDR3, is EPEVTQTPSHQVTQMGQEVILRCVPISNHLYFYWYRQILGQKVEFLVSFYNNEISEKSEIFDDQFSVERPDGSNFTLKIRSTKLEDSAMYFCASKEGVSGNTIYFGEGSWLTVV.

The gene calls are TRBV11-2 and TRBJ2-7; D is unresolved. The CDR3 is 15 amino acids. V gave up 4 bases and J gave up 4 bases, with 17 bases separating them. CDR1 is SGHAT and CDR2 is FQNNGV in the germline V gene. The CDR3, as DNA: TGTGCCAGCAGCTCAGTCCGTCCACCCGCTTACGAGCAGTACTTC. Residues: CASSSVRPPAYEQYF.

The V and J genes are TRBV11-2 and TRBJ2-1; 10 bases line up with TRBD1. CDR1 is SGHAT and CDR2 is FQNNGV in the germline V gene. Germline trimming cut 5 bases from V and 7 bases from J; bases unmatched to any gene: 8. The CDR3 runs 15 residues. This CDR3 is CASSNPGQGLNEQFF. In DNA, the CDR3 is TGTGCCAGCAGCAACCCGGGACAGGGGTTGAATGAGCAGTTCTTC.

The chain couples TRBV5-4 to TRBJ2-1; TRBD2 is a possible D gene (6 bases). CDR3 length equals 13 residues. Trimming shortened V by 4 bases and J by 11 bases, and 16 bases separated the two germline ends. Germline loops: CDR1 SGHNT, CDR2 YYREEE (reference sequence). CDR3: CASSLPSGEQQFF. The CDR3 nucleotides are TGTGCCAGCAGCCTACCGTCGGGGGAGCAGCAGTTCTTC.

The chain carries TRBV2 and TRBJ2-1, with TRBD2 matching 7 bases. Germline values: CDR1 SNHLY, CDR2 FYNNEI. V lost 7 bases and J lost 15; bases outside the gene matches: 15. The CDR3 runs 13 residues. The CDR3 sequence: CASTAGGSGGPFF. DNA of the CDR3: TGTGCCAGCACCGCTGGGGGGTCGGGGGGTCCGTTCTTC.

The chain has TRBV9 and TRBJ2-3; 7 bases line up with TRBD2. The CDR3 is 16 amino acids. V gave up 3 bases and J gave up 2 bases; unmatched junction bases: 9. Germline CDR1 is SGDLS and CDR2 is YYNGEE. The CDR3 here is CASSGVAGWFTDTQYF. The CDR3 DNA is TGTGCCAGCAGCGGAGTAGCGGGTTGGTTCACAGATACGCAGTATTTT.

This sequence joins TRBV11-2 and TRBJ2-3, with D tentatively TRBD2 (6 bases). The CDR3 sequence is 14 residues long. Trimming took 1 base from V and 6 from J, leaving 11 bases between them. The V gene's germline CDR1 is SGHAT and CDR2 FQNNGV. The CDR3 protein is CASSLGTGADTQYF. Here the CDR3 DNA reads TGTGCCAGCAGCTTAGGGACGGGAGCGGATACGCAGTATTTT. Full variable domain (missing parts from reference TRBV11-2 and TRBJ2-3): EAGVAQSPRYKIIEKRQSVAFWCNPISGHATLYWYQQILGQGPKLLIQFQNNGVVDDSQLPKDRFSAERLKGVDSTLKIQPAKLEDSAVYLCASSLGTGADTQYFGPGTRLTVL.

The chain has TRBV5-1 and TRBJ1-1, with 10 bases fitting TRBD1. CDR1 is SGHRS and CDR2 is YFSETQ in the germline V gene. After removal of 3 bases from V and 8 bases from J, the junction contained 7 bases not matched to a gene. This CDR3 has 14 amino acids. CDR3 DNA: TGCGCCAGCAGCTCGGGGACAGGGGCTCCGGAAGCTTTCTTT. Its protein product is CASSSGTGAPEAFF.

This clone showed up just a few times. The chain is built from TRBV7-3 and TRBJ2-2, with TRBD2 as a possible D gene (6 bases). In germline, CDR1 is SGHTA, CDR2 FQGTGA. The CDR3 loop spans 13 amino acids. Trimming cost V 5 bases and J 5 bases, with 9 bases left between them. CDR3 sequence: CASSPSGTGELFF. DNA of the CDR3: TGTGCCAGCAGCCCCAGCGGGACCGGGGAGCTGTTTTTT.

This clone was seen a handful of times. The CDR3, as DNA: TGTGCCACTCTAATCCGGGGACAGACCCAGCATTTT. Translated: CATLIRGQTQHF. The J gene is TRBJ1-5, the V gene TRBV28, with 7 positions matching TRBD1. Germline loops: CDR1 MDHEN, CDR2 SYDVKM. This CDR3 spans 12 amino acids. Trimming cost V 10 bases and J 11 bases; bases outside gene matches: 11.

The chain employs TRBV28 and TRBJ2-1, with D unresolved. V dropped 6 bases and J dropped 9 bases, with 9 bases sitting between them. The germline V gene encodes CDR1 MDHEN and CDR2 SYDVKM. This CDR3 contains 11 residues. CDR3 sequence: CASSVWGEQFF. CDR3 DNA: TGTGCCAGCAGCGTTTGGGGTGAGCAGTTCTTC. Filled out from reference TRBV28 and TRBJ2-1, the complete variable domain reads DVKVTQSSRYLVKRTGEKVFLECVQDMDHENMFWYRQDPGLGLRLIYFSYDVKMKEKGDIPEGYSVSREKKERFSLILESASTNQTSMYLCASSVWGEQFFGPGTRLTVL.

V and J are TRBV6-5 and TRBJ2-3; D unclear. The CDR3 spans 15 residues. CDR1 is MNHEY, CDR2 SVGAGI, per germline. V lost 4 bases and J lost 4, with 15 bases in between. CDR3 sequence: CASSSQPKYPDTQYF. CDR3 DNA: TGTGCCAGCAGTTCACAGCCTAAGTATCCAGATACGCAGTATTTT.

The chain joins TRBV18 to TRBJ2-1; D gene uncertain. Germline loops: CDR1 KGHSH, CDR2 LQKENI. The V gene lost 6 bases and the J gene lost 7 bases, with 16 bases spanning the gap. The length of the CDR3 is 14 residues. CDR3 DNA: TGTGCCAGCTCGCCTTACACGGCCCGGAATGAGCAGTTCTTC. Translation gives CASSPYTARNEQFF.

As for this clone: This sample also contains other DNA sequences that code for the same CDR3. V and J are TRBV5-1 and TRBJ2-1; D is uncertain. Germline values: CDR1 SGHRS, CDR2 YFSETQ. Deletions cut 0 bases from V and 4 bases from J, with 11 bases between. CDR3 length: 15 residues. Written as DNA, the CDR3 is TGCGCCAGCAGCTTGGCGGGCGGAACTTACAATGAGCAGTTCTTC. Protein product: CASSLAGGTYNEQFF.

V is TRBV7-2 and J is TRBJ2-2; D remains unclear. Germline V gives CDR1 SGHTA, CDR2 FQGNSA. Trimming took off 5 bases at V and 12 bases at J, with 19 bases between the two ends. This CDR3 region has 14 residues. The CDR3 sequence is CASSPPWTRHKLFF. The CDR3 region has the DNA TGTGCCAGCAGCCCACCGTGGACCCGCCACAAGCTGTTTTTT.

This clone was recorded only once. The chain employs TRBV4-3 and TRBJ2-3; 10 bases fit TRBD2. This CDR3 is built from 17 residues. Germline CDR1 LGHNA, CDR2 YSLEER. The V gene end was trimmed by 4 bases and the J gene end by 4 bases; junction bases not matched to a gene: 11. CDR3 in DNA: TGCGCCAGCAGCCCCCTGGCTAGCGGGAGTAGGGCAGATACGCAGTATTTT. It is translated as CASSPLASGSRADTQYF.